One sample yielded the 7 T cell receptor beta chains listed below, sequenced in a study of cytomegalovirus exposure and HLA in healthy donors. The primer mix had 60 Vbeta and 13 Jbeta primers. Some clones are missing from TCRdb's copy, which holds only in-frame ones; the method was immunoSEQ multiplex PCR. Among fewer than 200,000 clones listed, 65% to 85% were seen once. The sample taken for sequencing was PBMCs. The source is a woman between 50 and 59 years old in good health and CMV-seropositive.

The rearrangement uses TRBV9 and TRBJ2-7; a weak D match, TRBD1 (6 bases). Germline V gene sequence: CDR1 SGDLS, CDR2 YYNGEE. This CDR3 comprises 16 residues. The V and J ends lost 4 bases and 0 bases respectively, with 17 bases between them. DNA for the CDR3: TGTGCCAGCAGCCCAGGGACAACTGGGAGCTCCTACGAGCAGTACTTC. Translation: CASSPGTTGSSYEQYF.

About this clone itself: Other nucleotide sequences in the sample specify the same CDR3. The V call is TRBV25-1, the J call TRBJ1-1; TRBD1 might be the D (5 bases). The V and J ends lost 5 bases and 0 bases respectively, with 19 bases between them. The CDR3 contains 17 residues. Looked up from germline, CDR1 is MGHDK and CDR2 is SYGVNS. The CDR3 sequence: CASSPSGGVYMNTEAFF. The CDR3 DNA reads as TGTGCCAGCAGTCCCTCGGGGGGGGTGTACATGAACACTGAAGCTTTCTTT.

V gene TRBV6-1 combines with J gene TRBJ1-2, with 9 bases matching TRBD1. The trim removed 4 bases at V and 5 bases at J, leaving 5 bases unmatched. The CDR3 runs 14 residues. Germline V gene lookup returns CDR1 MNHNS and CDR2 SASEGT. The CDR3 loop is CASSGPGQGYGYTF. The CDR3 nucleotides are TGTGCCAGCAGTGGGCCGGGACAGGGTTATGGCTACACCTTC.

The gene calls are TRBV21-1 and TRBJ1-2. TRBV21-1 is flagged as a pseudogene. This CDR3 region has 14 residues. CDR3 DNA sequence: TGTGCCAGCAGCAAAGGACGTAGCACCGCACCCTACACCTTC. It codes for CASSKGRSTAPYTF.

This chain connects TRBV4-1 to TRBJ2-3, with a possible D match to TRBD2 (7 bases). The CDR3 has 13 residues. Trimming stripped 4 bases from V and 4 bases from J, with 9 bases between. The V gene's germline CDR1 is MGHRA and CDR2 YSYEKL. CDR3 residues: CASSLGGADTQYF. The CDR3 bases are TGCGCCAGCAGCCTAGGGGGGGCAGATACGCAGTATTTT.

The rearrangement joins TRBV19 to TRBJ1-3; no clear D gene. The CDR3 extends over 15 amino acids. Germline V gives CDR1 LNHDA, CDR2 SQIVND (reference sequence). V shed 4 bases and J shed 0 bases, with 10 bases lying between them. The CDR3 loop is CASSNTINSGNTIYF. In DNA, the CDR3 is TGTGCCAGTAGTAATACAATCAACTCTGGAAACACCATATATTTT.

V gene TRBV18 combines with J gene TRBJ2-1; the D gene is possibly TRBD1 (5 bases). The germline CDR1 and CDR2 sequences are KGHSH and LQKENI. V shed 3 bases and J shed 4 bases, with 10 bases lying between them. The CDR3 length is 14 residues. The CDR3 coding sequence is TGTGCCAGCTCACCCCAGGGCGGTTACAATGAGCAGTTCTTC. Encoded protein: CASSPQGGYNEQFF.